Listed below are T cell receptor beta chains from one sample, sequenced in a study of T cell responses to AZD1222 COVID-19 vaccine. The protocol was immunoSEQ multiplex PCR, while the TCRdb copy is restricted to in-frame clones and leaves out a portion. This sample yields roughly 100,000 clones, of which roughly 80% are seen a single time; less than 6% belongs to the top ten. The material sequenced was peripheral blood, taken on day 0 of AZD1222 vaccination. The receptors originated from an adult in good health. Each CDR3 is given with its conserved first and last residue. D genes are given only for firm matches. Clone size is not always given. Where it is, it says once, few, many or a class for expanded clones.

v_call: TRBV5-1; clone_size: .; j_call: TRBJ1-1; d_call: .; cdr3_nt: TGCGCCAGCAGCTTGGTATCAGAGAACACTGAAGCTTTCTTT; cdr3_aa: CASSLVSENTEAFF
v_call: TRBV3-1/TRBV3-2; clone_size: .; j_call: TRBJ2-7; d_call: TRBD2; cdr3_nt: TGTGCCAGCAGCCAAGGAGCGGGGTTCACCTACGAGCAGTACTTC; cdr3_aa: CASSQGAGFTYEQYF
v_call: TRBV5-1; clone_size: .; j_call: TRBJ1-2; d_call: TRBD1; cdr3_nt: TGCGCCAGCAGCTTGGACAGGGGAGATGGCTACACCTTC; cdr3_aa: CASSLDRGDGYTF
v_call: TRBV4-2; clone_size: few; j_call: TRBJ1-2; d_call: .; cdr3_nt: TGTGCCAGCAGCCAAGACGGGGCAGGGAACGGCTACACCTTC; cdr3_aa: CASSQDGAGNGYTF
v_call: TRBV19; clone_size: .; j_call: TRBJ2-7; d_call: .; cdr3_nt: TGTGCCAGTAGTATGGGTGGAAACTACGAGCAGTACTTC; cdr3_aa: CASSMGGNYEQYF
v_call: TRBV14; clone_size: .; j_call: TRBJ2-3; d_call: .; cdr3_nt: TGTGCCAGCAGCCAAGAGTGGGGTCTGGTAGATACGCAGTATTTT; cdr3_aa: CASSQEWGLVDTQYF
v_call: TRBV5-6; clone_size: .; j_call: TRBJ2-1; d_call: .; cdr3_nt: TGTGCCAGCAGCGGGGGTGGCAGGGCTTACAATGAGCAGTTCTTC; cdr3_aa: CASSGGGRAYNEQFF
v_call: TRBV7-7; clone_size: .; j_call: TRBJ2-1; d_call: TRBD1; cdr3_nt: TGTGCCAGCAGCTTAAGGGAGACAGGGGATAGGAATGAGCAGTTCTTC; cdr3_aa: CASSLRETGDRNEQFF
v_call: TRBV7-7; clone_size: .; j_call: TRBJ2-7; d_call: .; cdr3_nt: TGTGCCAGCAGCTTAGAGAGGCAGGCAATCTACGAGCAGTACTTC; cdr3_aa: CASSLERQAIYEQYF
v_call: TRBV7-8; clone_size: .; j_call: TRBJ1-6; d_call: .; cdr3_nt: TGTGCCAGCAGCTTTCGGCCTAGCTCCTATAATTCACCCCTCCACTTT; cdr3_aa: CASSFRPSSYNSPLHF
v_call: TRBV4-3; clone_size: .; j_call: TRBJ2-2; d_call: TRBD2; cdr3_nt: TGCGCCAGCAGCCAAGGAATAGCGGGGGGGCCCGGGGAGCTGTTTTTT; cdr3_aa: CASSQGIAGGPGELFF
v_call: TRBV6-5; clone_size: once; j_call: TRBJ1-3; d_call: .; cdr3_nt: TGTGCCAGCAGTCCAGACGGGGGGTCTGGAAACACCATATATTTT; cdr3_aa: CASSPDGGSGNTIYF
v_call: TRBV5-6; clone_size: .; j_call: TRBJ2-3; d_call: TRBD1; cdr3_nt: TGTGCCAGCAGCGACAGGGGGAGCACAGATACGCAGTATTTT; cdr3_aa: CASSDRGSTDTQYF
v_call: TRBV9; clone_size: .; j_call: TRBJ1-3; d_call: .; cdr3_nt: TGTGCCAGCAGCGGGAGTACGGGCTCTGGAAACACCATATATTTT; cdr3_aa: CASSGSTGSGNTIYF
v_call: TRBV29-1; clone_size: .; j_call: TRBJ1-2; d_call: .; cdr3_nt: TGCAGCGTTGTGTGGGGCGGAGGGTATGGCTACACCTTC; cdr3_aa: CSVVWGGGYGYTF
v_call: TRBV30; clone_size: .; j_call: TRBJ1-2; d_call: TRBD1; cdr3_nt: TGTGCCTGGAGCCCGACAGGGGACTATGGCTACACCTTC; cdr3_aa: CAWSPTGDYGYTF
v_call: TRBV2; clone_size: .; j_call: TRBJ1-2; d_call: .; cdr3_nt: TGTGCCAGCACCGAGGGGCCTTCAAAGAGCTACACCTTC; cdr3_aa: CASTEGPSKSYTF
v_call: TRBV4-2; clone_size: .; j_call: TRBJ1-1; d_call: TRBD1; cdr3_nt: TGTGCCAGCAGCCAAGAAGGGGAAGGGGGCGGATTTACTGAAGCTTTCTTT; cdr3_aa: CASSQEGEGGGFTEAFF
v_call: TRBV6-2/TRBV6-3; clone_size: .; j_call: TRBJ1-2; d_call: TRBD1; cdr3_nt: TGTGCCAGCAGTTACCTAGACAGGGCTCATGGCTACACCTTC; cdr3_aa: CASSYLDRAHGYTF
v_call: TRBV27; clone_size: once; j_call: TRBJ2-1; d_call: TRBD2; cdr3_nt: TGTGCCAGCACCCGGCTAGCGGGGGGGACACGAGATACGGATGAGCAGTTCTTC; cdr3_aa: CASTRLAGGTRDTDEQFF
v_call: TRBV7-2; clone_size: .; j_call: TRBJ1-1; d_call: TRBD1; cdr3_nt: TGTGCCAGCAGCTTAGGGGGACAGGGCTGGGGTGAAGCTTTCTTT; cdr3_aa: CASSLGGQGWGEAFF
v_call: TRBV7-3; clone_size: .; j_call: TRBJ2-2; d_call: .; cdr3_nt: TGTGCCAGCAGCTTAATTGGGGGCTCCGGGGAGCTGTTTTTT; cdr3_aa: CASSLIGGSGELFF
v_call: TRBV19; clone_size: .; j_call: TRBJ1-5; d_call: .; cdr3_nt: TGTGCCAGTAGTATGTTGGGACATAGCAATCAGCCCCAGCATTTT; cdr3_aa: CASSMLGHSNQPQHF
v_call: TRBV9; clone_size: .; j_call: TRBJ2-1; d_call: TRBD2; cdr3_nt: TGTGCCAGCAGCGCGGGACTAAGTAAGGGTGAGCAGTTCTTC; cdr3_aa: CASSAGLSKGEQFF
v_call: TRBV30; clone_size: few; j_call: TRBJ1-1; d_call: .; cdr3_nt: TGTGCCTGGAGTTCCGGGTCCCTTGAAGGTTTCTTT; cdr3_aa: CAWSSGSLEGFF
v_call: TRBV13; clone_size: .; j_call: TRBJ2-2; d_call: .; cdr3_nt: TGTGCCAGCAGACAAAACCGGGCCAACTGGAACACCGGGGAGCTGTTTTTT; cdr3_aa: CASRQNRANWNTGELFF
v_call: TRBV12-3/TRBV12-4; clone_size: few; j_call: TRBJ1-1; d_call: .; cdr3_nt: TGTGCCAGCAGTCCCGGTAACACTGAAGCTTTCTTT; cdr3_aa: CASSPGNTEAFF
v_call: TRBV5-4; clone_size: few; j_call: TRBJ1-6; d_call: .; cdr3_nt: TGTGCCAGCAGCCAATCGCTGGGGGAAGGTTCACCCCTCCACTTT; cdr3_aa: CASSQSLGEGSPLHF
v_call: TRBV6-5; clone_size: .; j_call: TRBJ1-3; d_call: .; cdr3_nt: TGTGCCAGCGGACCTCGGGCGGCTGGAAACACCATATATTTT; cdr3_aa: CASGPRAAGNTIYF
v_call: TRBV4-3; clone_size: .; j_call: TRBJ1-2; d_call: .; cdr3_nt: TGCGCCAGCAGCCAAGGCAGGGTTTCAGGTGGCTACACCTTC; cdr3_aa: CASSQGRVSGGYTF
v_call: TRBV5-4; clone_size: .; j_call: TRBJ1-6; d_call: .; cdr3_nt: TGTGCCAGCAGCTTGGGCAGCTTCCCAAATTCACCCCTCCACTTT; cdr3_aa: CASSLGSFPNSPLHF
v_call: TRBV5-1; clone_size: .; j_call: TRBJ1-1; d_call: TRBD1; cdr3_nt: TGCGCCAGCAGCTTGGGCGGGACAGGGGTTTTAACTGAAGCTTTCTTT; cdr3_aa: CASSLGGTGVLTEAFF
v_call: TRBV12-3/TRBV12-4; clone_size: .; j_call: TRBJ1-6; d_call: .; cdr3_nt: TGTGCCAGCACCACATCGGGGTCACCCCTCCACTTT; cdr3_aa: CASTTSGSPLHF
v_call: TRBV7-2; clone_size: few; j_call: TRBJ1-1; d_call: .; cdr3_nt: TGTGCCAGCAGCCAATACGGCACCCAGAACACTGAAGCTTTCTTT; cdr3_aa: CASSQYGTQNTEAFF
v_call: TRBV27; clone_size: .; j_call: TRBJ2-1; d_call: .; cdr3_nt: TGTGCCAGCAGTTTATGGCTAGCTTTTGGGAATGAGCAGTTCTTC; cdr3_aa: CASSLWLAFGNEQFF
v_call: TRBV5-4; clone_size: .; j_call: TRBJ2-4; d_call: TRBD1; cdr3_nt: TGTGCCAGCAGCTGGACAGGGGAGATGAACATTCAGTACTTC; cdr3_aa: CASSWTGEMNIQYF
v_call: TRBV19; clone_size: .; j_call: TRBJ2-6; d_call: .; cdr3_nt: TGTGCCAGTAGACAGGGTGCTGGGGCCAACGTCCTGACTTTC; cdr3_aa: CASRQGAGANVLTF
v_call: TRBV7-3; clone_size: .; j_call: TRBJ2-3; d_call: .; cdr3_nt: TGTGCCACGAGCTTATACCCGGGTCCGACAGATACGCAGTATTTT; cdr3_aa: CATSLYPGPTDTQYF
v_call: TRBV5-1; clone_size: .; j_call: TRBJ1-5; d_call: TRBD1; cdr3_nt: TGCGCCAGCAGCTTCGTTCAGGGGGGGCAGCCCCAGCATTTT; cdr3_aa: CASSFVQGGQPQHF
v_call: TRBV5-1; clone_size: .; j_call: TRBJ1-2; d_call: .; cdr3_nt: TGCGCCAGCAGCTTGGGGAGTGCCGACAGCAAGTATGGCTACACCTTC; cdr3_aa: CASSLGSADSKYGYTF
v_call: TRBV7-2; clone_size: few; j_call: TRBJ2-1; d_call: .; cdr3_nt: TGTGCCAGCAGCTTGGATCGGACCCCGAGCCCCTACAATGAGCAGTTCTTC; cdr3_aa: CASSLDRTPSPYNEQFF
v_call: TRBV11-3; clone_size: .; j_call: TRBJ2-2; d_call: .; cdr3_nt: TGTGCCAGCAGCTCAGCTCGGGGCGGAGAGCTGTTTTTT; cdr3_aa: CASSSARGGELFF
v_call: TRBV5-5; clone_size: .; j_call: TRBJ1-5; d_call: .; cdr3_nt: TGTGCCAGCAGCTTGGTGGGGAATAGCAATCAGCCCCAGCATTTT; cdr3_aa: CASSLVGNSNQPQHF
v_call: TRBV15; clone_size: once; j_call: TRBJ2-3; d_call: .; cdr3_nt: TGTGCCACCAGCAGAGCTCAGGACTCCCTCACAGATACGCAGTATTTT; cdr3_aa: CATSRAQDSLTDTQYF
v_call: TRBV6-5; clone_size: .; j_call: TRBJ1-6; d_call: .; cdr3_nt: TGTGCCAGCAGTTCTTCCCGGTCCTTAAATTCACCCCTCCACTTT; cdr3_aa: CASSSSRSLNSPLHF
v_call: TRBV5-1; clone_size: .; j_call: TRBJ2-5; d_call: TRBD2; cdr3_nt: TGCGCCAGCAGCCTTAGCGGGGGGGCCTTTCTTTCCGAGACCCAGTACTTC; cdr3_aa: CASSLSGGAFLSETQYF
v_call: TRBV19; clone_size: few; j_call: TRBJ1-4; d_call: .; cdr3_nt: TGTGCCGCCGGAGGGGCGGCTAATGAAAAACTGTTTTTT; cdr3_aa: CAAGGAANEKLFF
v_call: TRBV2; clone_size: .; j_call: TRBJ2-1; d_call: .; cdr3_nt: TGTGCCAGCAAGGAGGAGGGGGCCTACAATGAGCAGTTCTTC; cdr3_aa: CASKEEGAYNEQFF
v_call: TRBV27; clone_size: .; j_call: TRBJ1-1; d_call: TRBD1; cdr3_nt: TGTGCCAGCAGTCCCCTCCCCACAGGGGGCCTCATTAACACTGAAGCTTTCTTT; cdr3_aa: CASSPLPTGGLINTEAFF
v_call: TRBV5-1; clone_size: .; j_call: TRBJ2-7; d_call: .; cdr3_nt: TGCGCCAGCAGCTTGGTTCCCGGGATTGAAAACGAGCAGTACTTC; cdr3_aa: CASSLVPGIENEQYF
v_call: TRBV27; clone_size: .; j_call: TRBJ1-6; d_call: .; cdr3_nt: TGTGCCAGCTCGTTTTGGGGGCGAGGGAATAATTCACCCCTCCACTTT; cdr3_aa: CASSFWGRGNNSPLHF
v_call: TRBV25-1; clone_size: .; j_call: TRBJ2-5; d_call: .; cdr3_nt: TGTGCCAGCAGTTTTGGAGAGACCCAGTACTTC; cdr3_aa: CASSFGETQYF
v_call: TRBV5-1; clone_size: .; j_call: TRBJ2-3; d_call: .; cdr3_nt: TGCGCCAGCAGCTTGGCCGGACGGATGGCTTTAGCTAGCACAGATACGCAGTATTTT; cdr3_aa: CASSLAGRMALASTDTQYF
v_call: TRBV6-5; clone_size: .; j_call: TRBJ2-5; d_call: .; cdr3_nt: TGTGCCAGCAGTAAACGGAAAGGGGGTCAAGAGACCCAGTACTTC; cdr3_aa: CASSKRKGGQETQYF
v_call: TRBV7-9; clone_size: .; j_call: TRBJ1-1; d_call: .; cdr3_nt: TGTGCCAGCAGCTACGATCTGGACGGAAACACTGAAGCTTTCTTT; cdr3_aa: CASSYDLDGNTEAFF
v_call: TRBV9; clone_size: .; j_call: TRBJ2-1; d_call: TRBD1; cdr3_nt: TGTGCCAGCAGCGCCCCCGGACAGGGGGTTTACAATGAGCAGTTCTTC; cdr3_aa: CASSAPGQGVYNEQFF
v_call: TRBV20-1; clone_size: few; j_call: TRBJ2-1; d_call: .; cdr3_nt: TGCAGTGCTAGTTTGGTCGTTCCCCTCAATGAGCAGTTCTTC; cdr3_aa: CSASLVVPLNEQFF
v_call: TRBV18; clone_size: .; j_call: TRBJ1-2; d_call: TRBD1; cdr3_nt: TGTGCCAGCTCACCACTGACCGAGACAGGGGGAAGAGGCTATGGCTACACCTTC; cdr3_aa: CASSPLTETGGRGYGYTF
v_call: TRBV7-9; clone_size: .; j_call: TRBJ2-7; d_call: .; cdr3_nt: TGTGCCAGCAGCTCGGGCAGGGCCTACGAGCAGTACTTC; cdr3_aa: CASSSGRAYEQYF
v_call: TRBV7-2; clone_size: .; j_call: TRBJ1-2; d_call: .; cdr3_nt: TGTGCCAGCAGCTTGTTGGGGGCGCGGGGCTACACCTTC; cdr3_aa: CASSLLGARGYTF